Presented here are 7 T cell receptor beta chains from one specimen sequenced in a study of type 1 regulatory T cells. Their specific antigens are unknown. From the reads, TCRdb called clonotypes with MiXCR, one entry per CDR3 protein. The table includes about 67,000 distinct CDR3 sequences, about 50% detected once. Sequences were obtained from cultured non-Tr1 T cells, either the whole culture or a sorted T cell fraction (not recorded which). The source is a human donor in good health.

The J gene is TRBJ2-1, the V gene TRBV19; D is ambiguous. The V gene's germline CDR1 is LNHDA and CDR2 SQIVND (reference sequence). The CDR3 is made up of 13 amino acids. V lost 3 bases and J lost 4, with 7 bases in between. CDR3 DNA: TGTGCCAGTAGTATCATCGTATACAATGAGCAGTTCTTC. Translating it yields CASSIIVYNEQFF.

The J gene is TRBJ2-2, the V gene TRBV7-9; D possibly corresponds to TRBD2 (6 bases). CDR1 is SEHNR and CDR2 is FQNEAQ in the germline V gene (reference sequence). The CDR3 runs 17 residues. The ends were cut back, 0 bases at V and 1 base at J, with 12 bases in the middle. CDR3 residues: CASSLAWGGVNTGELFF. The CDR3 DNA reads as TGTGCCAGCAGCTTAGCCTGGGGCGGGGTGAACACCGGGGAGCTGTTTTTT.

This clonotype is medium-sized in the sample. CDR3 loop: CASRQSRANTEAFF. CDR3 sequence (DNA): TGTGCCAGCAGGCAATCACGGGCCAACACTGAAGCTTTCTTT. This sequence joins TRBV7-3 and TRBJ1-1; D is unresolved. The CDR3 contains 14 residues. The germline CDR1 and CDR2 sequences are SGHTA and FQGTGA. V was trimmed by 6 bases and J by 2 bases, leaving 13 bases between them.

A few counts support this clonotype. V and J are TRBV5-1 and TRBJ1-3, with TRBD1 matching 9 bases. Germline assignment: CDR1 SGHRS and CDR2 YFSETQ. The trim removed 0 bases at V and 0 bases at J, leaving 1 base unmatched. The CDR3 runs to 16 residues. CDR3 coding DNA: TGCGCCAGCAGCTTGGGGGACAGGGCCTCTGGAAACACCATATATTTT. Translated: CASSLGDRASGNTIYF.

This chain links TRBV7-2 with TRBJ1-1; D call uncertain. Germline CDR1 and CDR2: SGHTA and FQGNSA. The CDR3 has 13 residues. V was clipped by 5 bases and J by 4 bases, with 11 bases between them. This CDR3 is CASSPLVSTEAFF. As DNA, the CDR3 is TGTGCCAGCAGCCCCCTAGTGAGCACTGAAGCTTTCTTT.

The V call is TRBV5-1, the J call TRBJ2-7; tentatively, D is TRBD2 (6 bases). CDR3 length: 17 residues. Germline V gene lookup returns CDR1 SGHRS and CDR2 YFSETQ. The V end was cut by 0 bases, the J end by 5 bases, with 21 bases between. This CDR3 reads CASSLGYRWGVLNEQYF. CDR3 nucleotides: TGCGCCAGCAGCTTGGGATATCGATGGGGGGTGCTCAACGAGCAGTACTTC.

The gene calls are TRBV11-2 and TRBJ2-7; 9 bases map to TRBD1. CDR1 and CDR2 (germline): SGHAT, FQNNGV. The CDR3 is made up of 15 amino acids. Trimming took 5 bases from V and 6 from J; bases not matched to a gene: 11. CDR3 DNA sequence: TGTGCCAGCAGCACCTCCGGGACAGGGATAACCGAGCAGTACTTC. As protein: CASSTSGTGITEQYF.